In its sample, the clone carrying this TCR beta chain was seen once. V was shortened by 5 bases and J by 11 bases, with 18 bases between the two germline ends. The germline gives CDR1 SGHVS, CDR2 FQNEAQ. The CDR3 extends over 13 amino acids. The data originate from a study of blood T cell repertoires in COVID-19. Study at large: The United States, Italy and Spain were the sources of the acute and convalescent COVID-19 samples.

The method was immunoSEQ multiplex PCR; TCRdb's version includes in-frame clones alone and lacks a portion of them. The sample contains some 320,000 clones, more than 70% of which appear only once. This sequence originates from a woman aged 25-40 years who had recovered from COVID-19. The rearrangement joins TRBV7-8 to TRBJ1-1; maybe TRBD1 (6 bases). The source material was peripheral blood. CDR3 protein: CASSLGGTWGAFF. CDR3 DNA sequence: TGTGCCAGCAGCCTAGGGGGGACTTGGGGCGCTTTCTTT.